Listed here are 7 T cell receptor beta chains from one sample, sequenced in a study of persistence of HIV-infected CD4 T cells. Which antigens these TCRs recognize remains unknown. The immunoSEQ assay was version 4, run in survey mode. Data came from immunoSEQ multiplex PCR; TCRdb stores just in-frame clones and leaves some out. The data show 24,000 or so clones, with about 74% seen just once and around 1.8% held by the top ten. Cells were stimulated with overlapping HIV-1 Gag 15-mer peptides. Sorting selected CD4+ T cells upregulating both CD40 ligand and CD69. This material consisted of CD4+ T cells sorted from PBMCs after roughly 18-hour stimulation, taken from a patient who received antiretroviral therapy. These receptors all come from an adult man with HIV who was CMV-seropositive.

The J gene is TRBJ2-2, the V gene TRBV5-1; unclear D gene. This CDR3 is built from 13 residues. Germline lookup yields CDR1 SGHRS and CDR2 YFSETQ. V lost 1 base, J lost 8 bases, and 9 bases lay in between. CDR3 coding DNA: TGCGCCAGCAGCTTGCGGATTTCTGGGGAGCTGTTTTTT. The encoded protein is CASSLRISGELFF.

CDR3 region: CASSFGTSGYEQYF. CDR3 sequence (DNA): TGCGCCAGCAGCTTCGGGACTAGCGGCTACGAGCAGTACTTC. The chain recombines TRBV5-1 with TRBJ2-7; 11 positions agree with TRBD2. Trimming removed 2 bases from V and 3 bases from J; junction bases left unmatched: 1. This CDR3 has 14 residues. Germline lookup yields CDR1 SGHRS and CDR2 YFSETQ.

The chain has TRBV11-1 and TRBJ2-7; unclear D gene. This CDR3 is 11 amino acids long. V shed 0 bases and J shed 4 bases, with 1 base lying between them. Germline V gives CDR1 SGHAT, CDR2 FQDESV (reference sequence). CDR3 in amino acids: CASSLAYEQYF. The CDR3 coding sequence is TGTGCCAGCAGCTTAGCGTACGAGCAGTACTTC.

The chain combines TRBV11-2 with TRBJ1-6; 9 bases line up with TRBD1. CDR3 size: 18 residues. Germline values: CDR1 SGHAT, CDR2 FQNNGV. Trimming removed 4 bases from V and 3 bases from J; junction bases left unmatched: 10. DNA of the CDR3: TGTGCCAGCAGCTCCCCGGGACAGGGAGTGTACTATAATTCACCCCTCCACTTT. Its protein product is CASSSPGQGVYYNSPLHF.

V gene TRBV5-4 combines with J gene TRBJ1-3, with TRBD1 as a possible D gene (5 bases). Germline V gene data show CDR1 as SGHNT and CDR2 as YYREEE (reference sequence). CDR3 length equals 13 residues. V gave up 6 bases and J gave up 3 bases, with 10 bases separating them. The chain's CDR3 is CASTPGLGNTIYF. The CDR3 coding sequence is TGTGCCAGCACGCCGGGGCTTGGAAACACCATATATTTT.

The rearrangement links TRBV18 to TRBJ1-6, with 8 bases that match TRBD1. From germline, CDR1 is KGHSH and CDR2 LQKENI. This CDR3 has 15 residues. V lost 3 bases and J lost 2; bases outside the gene matches: 0. The CDR3 here is CASSPTGAYNSPLHF. Written as DNA, the CDR3 is TGTGCCAGCTCACCGACAGGGGCCTATAATTCACCCCTCCACTTT.

Here the CDR3 reads CASSQTGSGANVLTF. CDR3 in DNA: TGCGCCAGCAGCCAGACAGGGTCTGGGGCCAACGTCCTGACTTTC. This sequence joins TRBV5-1 and TRBJ2-6; the match to TRBD1 covers 7 bases. Germline lookup yields CDR1 SGHRS and CDR2 YFSETQ. V lost 4 bases and J lost 1; bases outside the gene matches: 2. This CDR3 is built from 15 residues.